Listed here are 27 T cell receptor beta chains from one sample, sequenced in a study of type 1 regulatory T cells. TCRdb reanalysed the reads using MiXCR and keeps one entry per CDR3 protein. The table records about 68,000 distinct CDR3 sequences, roughly three fifths of them present only once. Their antigens remain unidentified. Sequencing was carried out using cultured T cells, either the whole culture or a sorted T cell fraction (not recorded which). The subset: Tr1-enriched cell product generated in vitro against host alloantigens. These receptors were obtained from a human donor in good health.

This chain links TRBV12-3 or TRBV12-4 with TRBJ1-1; D perhaps matches TRBD1 (5 bases). There are 14 residues in the CDR3. V dropped 7 bases and J dropped 1 base, with 13 bases sitting between them. The CDR3 here is CASTPGQGNTEAFF. The CDR3 DNA sequence: TGTGCCAGCACCCCGGGCCAGGGGAACACTGAAGCTTTCTTT.

The chain couples TRBV5-1 to TRBJ2-3; D gene unclear. The ends were cut back, 2 bases at V and 3 bases at J, with 7 bases in the middle. This CDR3 region has 13 residues. The germline CDR1 and CDR2 sequences are SGHRS and YFSETQ. The CDR3 reads CASSLYVTDTQYF. CDR3 bases: TGCGCCAGCAGCTTATACGTAACAGATACGCAGTATTTT.

This clonotype occurred once. V and J are TRBV5-1 and TRBJ1-6, with 7 positions matching TRBD1. Germline V gives CDR1 SGHRS, CDR2 YFSETQ. Losses at the gene ends were 3 bases for V and 7 bases for J; bases not matched to a gene: 10. The CDR3 has 16 residues. Here the CDR3 DNA reads TGCGCCAGCAGCTGGGGCCGGGACAGCATCAATTCACCCCTCCACTTT. Its protein product is CASSWGRDSINSPLHF.

In its sample, this clonotype was seen a few times. J is TRBJ2-7 and V is TRBV20-1, with TRBD1 matching 9 bases. CDR1 and CDR2 from the germline V gene are DFQATT and SNEGSKA (reference sequence). This CDR3 region has 14 residues. The V gene end was trimmed by 5 bases and the J gene end by 5 bases; junction bases not matched to a gene: 10. The CDR3 spells CSAQQDRGRDEQYF. The CDR3 nucleotides are TGCAGTGCTCAACAGGACAGGGGCCGGGACGAGCAGTACTTC.

In its sample, this clonotype was seen a few times. The chain employs TRBV12-3 or TRBV12-4 and TRBJ1-1; 8 bases match TRBD1. The CDR3 has 17 amino acids. V shed 6 bases, J shed 0 bases, and the junction held 12 bases outside the gene matches. The CDR3 nucleotides are TGTGCCAGCAGCCCTACCCGACAGGGGAAAGTGAACACTGAAGCTTTCTTT. Amino acids: CASSPTRQGKVNTEAFF.

CDR3 residues: CASSLGDIQETQYF. The CDR3 bases are TGTGCCAGCAGCTTAGGGGACATCCAAGAGACCCAGTACTTC. V usage is TRBV2 and J usage is TRBJ2-5; tentatively, D is TRBD1 (6 bases). This CDR3 has 14 residues. Germline V gene lookup returns CDR1 SNHLY and CDR2 FYNNEI. V was pared by 6 bases and J by 1 base, with 12 bases between.

This clonotype has just a few counts. The chain joins TRBV7-2 to TRBJ2-7; 9 positions match TRBD2. The CDR3 length is 16 residues. The germline gives CDR1 SGHTA, CDR2 FQGNSA. J lost 5 bases, V lost 2 bases, and 10 bases had no gene match. The CDR3 bases are TGTGCCAGCAGCTTATTCTTAGCGGGGGTGGGCCACGAGCAGTACTTC. Translation: CASSLFLAGVGHEQYF.

The rearrangement uses TRBV10-3 and TRBJ2-2; D gene uncertain. The length of the CDR3 is 14 residues. The germline V gene has CDR1 ENHRY and CDR2 SYGVKD. V was trimmed by 4 bases and J by 4 bases, leaving 10 bases between them. CDR3 loop: CAISATSSTGELFF. DNA of the CDR3: TGTGCCATCAGTGCTACGTCGAGCACCGGGGAGCTGTTTTTT.

This clonotype was seen only a few times. V is TRBV2 and J is TRBJ1-4, with TRBD1 identical over 7 bases. The CDR3 is 15 amino acids. CDR1 is SNHLY, CDR2 FYNNEI, per germline. V shed 6 bases, J shed 8 bases, and the junction held 12 bases outside the gene matches. The CDR3 loop reads CASSAGTDGYEKLFF. The CDR3 nucleotides read TGTGCCAGCAGCGCGGGGACAGACGGATACGAAAAACTGTTTTTT.

This clonotype has more than one count but fewer than ten. The rearrangement uses TRBV25-1 and TRBJ1-6; the D gene is possibly TRBD1 (6 bases). Trimming removed 1 base from V and 7 bases from J, with 11 bases in between. The CDR3 runs 15 residues. The germline V gene has CDR1 MGHDK and CDR2 SYGVNS. The CDR3 DNA follows: TGTGCCAGCAGTGAATCGGGGGGGCTAAATTCACCCCTCCACTTT. This codes for CASSESGGLNSPLHF.

The chain joins TRBV20-1 to TRBJ1-3; a possible D gene is TRBD1 (5 bases). The CDR3 length is 11 residues. Trimming stripped 3 bases from V and 7 bases from J, with 7 bases between. The V gene's germline CDR1 is DFQATT and CDR2 SNEGSKA (reference sequence). In DNA, the CDR3 is TGCAGTGCTAGGACAGACAACACCATATATTTT. Translated: CSARTDNTIYF.

The chain uses TRBV27 and TRBJ2-3; no reliable D call. Germline CDR1 MNHEY, CDR2 SMNVEV (reference sequence). The length of the CDR3 is 14 residues. The V and J ends lost 6 bases and 6 bases respectively, with 16 bases between them. For the CDR3, the DNA is TGTGCCAGCAGACGGCCTGGCCAGGCCGATACGCAGTATTTT. This sequence encodes CASRRPGQADTQYF.

As regards this clonotype: Since a much larger clone is just one base distant, this may be a read error. The V and J genes are TRBV11-3 and TRBJ1-5; 7 nucleotides match TRBD1. The CDR3 sequence is 15 residues long. Looked up from germline, CDR1 is SGHNT and CDR2 is YENEEA. Here the CDR3 reads CASSWNRGQDQSQHF. The CDR3, as DNA: TGTGCCAGCAGCTGGAACAGGGGCCAGGATCAGTCCCAGCATTTT.

This clonotype appeared a single time. The V call is TRBV6-1, the J call TRBJ2-5, with a possible D match to TRBD1 (5 bases). V gave up 3 bases and J gave up 2 bases, with 19 bases separating them. The CDR3 length is 17 residues. Germline V gene sequence: CDR1 MNHNS, CDR2 SASEGT. The DNA for the CDR3 is TGTGCCAGCAGTGAGGCAGGGTCTGGATTAAAGCAAGAGACCCAGTACTTC. Translating it yields CASSEAGSGLKQETQYF.

CDR3 loop: CASSAPGQIDSPLHF. For the CDR3, the DNA is TGTGCCAGCAGCGCCCCGGGACAGATCGATTCACCCCTCCACTTT. The rearrangement joins TRBV9 to TRBJ1-6, with 7 bases matching TRBD1. CDR1 is SGDLS, CDR2 YYNGEE, per germline. The CDR3 length is 15 residues. After removal of 3 bases from V and 8 bases from J, the junction contained 8 bases not matched to a gene.

The gene calls are TRBV12-3 or TRBV12-4 and TRBJ1-1; D gene ambiguous. The CDR3 length is 15 residues. The germline V and J ends were trimmed by 1 base and 3 bases, with 12 bases remaining between them. The CDR3 DNA follows: TGTGCCAGCAGTTTAGTTGGGCAGGCGGACACTGAAGCTTTCTTT. It translates to CASSLVGQADTEAFF.

This clonotype was seen a handful of times. V is TRBV3-1 and J is TRBJ2-1, with 11 bases that match TRBD2. Trimming cost V 4 bases and J 10 bases; bases outside gene matches: 9. CDR1 LGHDT and CDR2 YNNKEL come from the germline V gene (reference sequence). CDR3 length: 15 amino acids. CDR3 residues: CASSLTSGGGIEQFF. CDR3 DNA sequence: TGTGCCAGCAGCCTAACTAGCGGGGGCGGAATAGAGCAGTTCTTC.

The chain recombines TRBV6-6 with TRBJ2-1; D could derive from TRBD1 or TRBD2 (5 bases each). The germline CDR1 and CDR2 sequences are MNHNY and SVGAGI (reference sequence). Trimming pared 0 bases from V and 12 bases from J, leaving 9 bases between. This CDR3 is built from 12 residues. The DNA of the CDR3 is TGTGCCAGCAGTTACTCGGGACCAACGCAGTTCTTC. Residues: CASSYSGPTQFF.

V and J are TRBV5-1 and TRBJ2-5; TRBD2 matches at 10 bases. Per the germline V gene, CDR1 is SGHRS and CDR2 is YFSETQ. This CDR3 has 16 residues. The J segment lost 6 bases and the V segment lost 2 bases, leaving 10 bases of the junction unmatched. Here the CDR3 DNA reads TGCGCCAGCAGCTTTCAGCGGGAGGGCGGGAGGAAGACCCAGTACTTC. Translating it yields CASSFQREGGRKTQYF.

This chain links TRBV5-1 with TRBJ1-3, with D perhaps matching TRBD1 (5 bases). The CDR3 loop spans 14 amino acids. Germline lookup yields CDR1 SGHRS and CDR2 YFSETQ. The V end lost 4 bases, the J end lost 1 base, and 9 bases lay between the germline ends. DNA of the CDR3: TGCGCCAGCAGCGCGGGGGAGTCTGGAAACACCATATATTTT. This translates into CASSAGESGNTIYF.

The chain joins TRBV4-1 to TRBJ2-2; D is perhaps TRBD2 (6 bases). This CDR3 is 17 amino acids long. V was cut by 0 bases and J by 0 bases, with 11 bases left in between. Germline V CDR1 and CDR2: MGHRA, YSYEKL. CDR3 bases: TGCGCCAGCAGCCAAGATCTGGCGGGAACGAACACCGGGGAGCTGTTTTTT. Translation gives CASSQDLAGTNTGELFF.

The chain employs TRBV10-1 and TRBJ2-3; D may be TRBD1 or TRBD2 (6 bases each). With 0 bases removed from V and 3 bases from J, the gap between germline ends came to 13 bases. The CDR3 is made up of 16 amino acids. CDR1 WNHNN and CDR2 SYGVQD come from the germline V gene (reference sequence). CDR3 DNA: TGCGCCAGCAGTGAGTCACGAGGGGGGATAACAGATACGCAGTATTTT. Its translation: CASSESRGGITDTQYF.

This chain connects TRBV4-2 to TRBJ2-1, with D hard to call. V was clipped by 1 base and J by 10 bases, with 14 bases between them. This CDR3 has 14 residues. The germline CDR1 and CDR2 sequences are LGHNA and YNFKEQ. The CDR3 DNA reads as TGTGCCAGCAGCCAAGGAGATAGTGTAAAAGAGCAGTTCTTC. It codes for CASSQGDSVKEQFF.

The V and J genes are TRBV3-1 and TRBJ2-2; the D gene could be TRBD1 or TRBD2 (5 bases each). Germline V gives CDR1 LGHDT, CDR2 YNNKEL (reference sequence). Trimming shortened V by 2 bases and J by 5 bases, and 12 bases separated the two germline ends. This CDR3 is 15 amino acids long. The CDR3: CASSQQGTRTGELFF. The CDR3 DNA is TGTGCCAGCAGCCAACAGGGTACTAGGACCGGGGAGCTGTTTTTT.

This clonotype came up a few times. V and J are TRBV6-4 and TRBJ2-2, with 7 bases aligning to TRBD2. V shed 7 bases, J shed 6 bases, and the junction held 11 bases outside the gene matches. Germline lookup yields CDR1 MRHNA and CDR2 SNTAGT. CDR3 length: 15 amino acids. CDR3 sequence: CASTPKLARSGELFF. As DNA, the CDR3 is TGTGCCAGCACCCCTAAACTAGCGAGGTCCGGGGAGCTGTTTTTT.

This rearrangement joins TRBV12-5 to TRBJ2-1; D is possibly TRBD2 (6 bases). The CDR3 extends over 13 amino acids. The germline V gene encodes CDR1 LGHNT and CDR2 FRNRAP. V lost 3 bases and J 7 bases, leaving 10 bases between the germline ends. As DNA, the CDR3 is TGTGCTAGTGGTTTCCGGGAGTCAAATGAGCAGTTCTTC. Amino acid sequence: CASGFRESNEQFF.

This clonotype has just one count. The chain recombines TRBV20-1 with TRBJ2-7; no clear D. The CDR3 extends over 13 amino acids. Germline V gene lookup returns CDR1 DFQATT and CDR2 SNEGSKA (reference sequence). V was shortened by 1 base and J by 4 bases, with 11 bases between the two germline ends. This chain's CDR3 is CSARVASGYEQYV. CDR3 DNA sequence: TGCAGTGCTAGAGTTGCTAGTGGGTACGAGCAGTACGTC.